This T cell receptor (beta chain) was identified in a study of patients and donors after allogeneic stem cell transplantation. The sample holds a few counts of this clonotype. TCRdb itself ran the RT-PCR reads through MiXCR, one entry per CDR3 protein. The data hold 920,000 or so distinct CDR3 sequences, with about a sixth observed a single time. This CDR3 spans 14 amino acids. Between the trimmed V and J ends, which lost 5 bases and 2 bases, there was a span of 13 bases. Per the germline V gene, CDR1 is MNHEY and CDR2 is SMNVEV (reference sequence). This sequence joins TRBV27 and TRBJ2-7; D unresolved. The sequenced material came from blood, either unsorted or a sorted T cell fraction (not recorded which). The receptor was isolated from a human donor who was either an allogeneic HSCT recipient or a stem cell or donor lymphocyte infusion donor (not recorded which). It is not recorded whose cells these are; they may come from a transplant donor. In DNA, the CDR3 is TGTGCCAGCAGTCACTGGAAGGGAACCTACGAGCAGTACTTC. This encodes CASSHWKGTYEQYF.